This entry describes one T cell receptor (beta chain). This entry is derived from a study of T cell changes during pregnancy in multiple sclerosis. The V gene end was trimmed by 5 bases and the J gene end by 4 bases; junction bases not matched to a gene: 6. CDR3 size: 15 residues. Germline V gene sequence: CDR1 SGHVS, CDR2 FNYEAQ. The protocol was immunoSEQ multiplex PCR, while the TCRdb copy is restricted to in-frame clones and leaves out a portion. The sample lists about 38,000 clones, under 95% occurring once. This sample comprised CD4+ T cells from peripheral blood mononuclear cells, obtained in the third trimester of pregnancy. The chain combines TRBV7-6 with TRBJ1-3, with 9 bases fitting TRBD1. The clonotype was recovered from a female donor in good health, enrolled as a control in a pregnancy study. The CDR3 DNA reads TGTGCCAGCAGCCTCGGGACAGGGATAGGAAACACCATATATTTT. Translation gives CASSLGTGIGNTIYF. Based on the CDR3 plus reference TRBV7-6 and TRBJ1-3, the full variable domain is GAGVSQSPRYKVTKRGQDVALRCDPISGHVSLYWYRQALGQGPEFLTYFNYEAQQDKSGLPNDRFSAERPEGSISTLTIQRTEQRDSAMYRCASSLGTGIGNTIYFGEGSWLTVV.